This T cell receptor beta chain was identified during a study of memory CD4+ T cells and cytomegalovirus serostatus. This CDR3 has 16 residues. The ends were cut back, 0 bases at V and 7 bases at J, with 16 bases in the middle. Germline V gene data show CDR1 as MNHEY and CDR2 as SMNVEV (reference sequence). This table comes from immunoSEQ multiplex PCR, and its TCRdb copy is limited to in-frame clones, with some not included. The sample contains tens of thousands of clones, over 65% of which appear only once. Single viable CD3+CD4+CD8-CD45RO+ cells were sorted as the memory CD4+ T cells. Sequenced material: memory CD4+ T cells from blood. The chain combines TRBV27 with TRBJ2-1, with D perhaps matching TRBD2 (6 bases). The sequence was collected from an adult in good health and CMV-seronegative. Here the CDR3 DNA reads TGTGCCAGCAGTTTATCGTTTGGGGGGAGTATGAATGAGCAGTTCTTC. Protein product: CASSLSFGGSMNEQFF.